These T cell receptor beta chains were read from a single sample in a study of T cell repertoires in cytomegalovirus infection. TCRdb redid the calling of the reads with MiXCR, one entry per CDR3 protein. The sample yields approximately 730,000 distinct CDR3 sequences, almost 30% seen once. Antigen specificity for these receptors is unknown. Source: cultured CD8+ T cells from PBMCs, taken from culture after CMV antigen stimulation. These receptors were obtained from a human donor in good health (CMV status not recorded). Some clones in this sample may be carry-over from other donors' samples. Each CDR3 is given without its conserved first and last residue. Each record gives: J gene, V gene, CDR3 protein.

TRBJ2-1,TRBV2,ASSDRRGTGSYNEQF
TRBJ2-7,TRBV6-6,ASSFFTGASYEQY
TRBJ2-1,TRBV12-3/TRBV12-4,ASSLSRDRAHNEQF
TRBJ2-7,TRBV6-1,ASSDRAGTGFYEQY
TRBJ1-1,TRBV18,ASSPSGQEVTEAF
TRBJ1-6,TRBV7-9,ASSLETGLGSPLH
TRBJ2-3,TRBV7-9,ASSPTVGGGTDTQY
TRBJ1-6,TRBV19,ASSMGQLNSPLH
TRBJ1-1,TRBV6-5,ASSYEGGVTMNTEAF
TRBJ2-7,TRBV6-6,ASSYSTSYEQY
TRBJ2-2,TRBV27,ASSLSGAGGGTGELF